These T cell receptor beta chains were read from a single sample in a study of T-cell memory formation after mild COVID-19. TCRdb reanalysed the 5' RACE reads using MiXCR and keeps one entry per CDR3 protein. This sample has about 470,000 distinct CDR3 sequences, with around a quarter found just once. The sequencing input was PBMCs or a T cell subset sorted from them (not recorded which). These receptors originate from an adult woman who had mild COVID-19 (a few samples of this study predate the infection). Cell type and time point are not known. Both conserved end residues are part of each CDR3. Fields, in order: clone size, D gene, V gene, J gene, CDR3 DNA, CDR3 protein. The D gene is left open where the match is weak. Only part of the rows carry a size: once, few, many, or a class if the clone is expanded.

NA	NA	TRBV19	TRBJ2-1	TGTGCCAGTAGTTTCAACGCAGGGGGAGGGGAGCAGTTCTTC	CASSFNAGGGEQFF
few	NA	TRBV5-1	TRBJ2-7	TGCGCCAGCAGCTTGGCCGGGACATTCTACGAGCAGTACTTC	CASSLAGTFYEQYF
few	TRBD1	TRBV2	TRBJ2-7	TGTGCCAGCAGTATAGACAGGGGATACGAGCAGTACTTC	CASSIDRGYEQYF
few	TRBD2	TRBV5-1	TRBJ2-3	TGCGCCAGCAGTCTCAGCGGGAGGTATGATACGCAGTATTTT	CASSLSGRYDTQYF
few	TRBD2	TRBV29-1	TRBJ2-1	TGCAGCGTTCCTAGCGGCAGCTCCTACAATGAGCAGTTCTTC	CSVPSGSSYNEQFF
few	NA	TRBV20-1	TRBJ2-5	TGCAGTGCTTCAGGATTGGAGACCCAGTACTTC	CSASGLETQYF
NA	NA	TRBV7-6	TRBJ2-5	TGTGCCAGCAGCTTATATCCTCACGAGACCCAGTACTTC	CASSLYPHETQYF
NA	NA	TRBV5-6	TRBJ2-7	TGTGCCAGCAGCTTGTATCGGTCGGGGGTAGGGTCCTACGAGCAGTACTTC	CASSLYRSGVGSYEQYF
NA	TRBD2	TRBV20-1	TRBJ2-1	TGCAGTGCTAAGGAGGGTGTGCTAGCGGGGAGCCATGAGCAGTTCTTC	CSAKEGVLAGSHEQFF
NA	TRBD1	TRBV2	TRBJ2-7	TGTGCCAGCAGTGCCCCGGGACAGAGATACGAGCAGTACTTC	CASSAPGQRYEQYF
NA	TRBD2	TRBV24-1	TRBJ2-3	TGTGCCACCAGTGACCGGGGTCGGGCTAGCGGGAGTAAGCGGGGCAGGGATACGCAGTATTTT	CATSDRGRASGSKRGRDTQYF
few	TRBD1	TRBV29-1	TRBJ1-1	TGCAGCGTTGTGGTGGGACAGCTGAACACTGAAGCTTTCTTT	CSVVVGQLNTEAFF
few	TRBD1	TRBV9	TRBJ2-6	TGTGCCAGCAGCGTTAGGACAGGGGTAACTGGGGCCAACGTCCTGACTTTC	CASSVRTGVTGANVLTF
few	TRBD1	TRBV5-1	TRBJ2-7	TGCGCCAGCAGCTTGGATCCGACAGGGGGATGGTCGCCCCTATTCTGGGAGCAGTACTTC	CASSLDPTGGWSPLFWEQYF
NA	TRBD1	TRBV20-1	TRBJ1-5	TGCAGTGCTGGAGGGACAGGCCCCAATCAGCCCCAGCATTTT	CSAGGTGPNQPQHF
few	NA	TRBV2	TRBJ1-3	TGTGCCAGCAGTGAAGGTCGCGGCCTCTCTGGAAACACCATATATTTT	CASSEGRGLSGNTIYF
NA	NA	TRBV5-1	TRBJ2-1	TGCGCCAGCAACATTGGGCAGGGTAACGCTGAGCAGTTCTTC	CASNIGQGNAEQFF
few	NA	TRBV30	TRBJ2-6	TGTGCCTGGAGAACAGCTGGGGCCAACGTCCTGACTTTC	CAWRTAGANVLTF
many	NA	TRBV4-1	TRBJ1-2	TGCGCCAGCAGCCCATCTGGGCCCTATGGCTACACCTTC	CASSPSGPYGYTF
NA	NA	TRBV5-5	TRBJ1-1	TGTGCCAGCAGCGAGACAGTGAACACTGAAGCTTTCTTT	CASSETVNTEAFF
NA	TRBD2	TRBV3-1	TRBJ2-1	TGTGCCAGCAGCCAATCTGCGGGGGGGCACAATGAGCAGTTCTTC	CASSQSAGGHNEQFF
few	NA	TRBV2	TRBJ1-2	TGTGCCAGCAGTGATCTGGGTCTCTATGGCTACACCTTC	CASSDLGLYGYTF
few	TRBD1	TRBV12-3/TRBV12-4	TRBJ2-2	TGTGCCAGCAGCCTCCGCGGGACAGGGAATCTGTTTTTT	CASSLRGTGNLFF
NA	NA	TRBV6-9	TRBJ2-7	TGTGCCAGCAGTTATAGAGACTTC	CASSYRDF
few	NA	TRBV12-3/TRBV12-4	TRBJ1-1	TGTGCCAGCAGTGGAAGGGGGACGACTGAAGCTTTCTTT	CASSGRGTTEAFF
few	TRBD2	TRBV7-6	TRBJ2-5	TGTGCCAGCAGCAGAGCTAGCGGGGGGGCCCGGGAGACCCAGTACTTC	CASSRASGGARETQYF
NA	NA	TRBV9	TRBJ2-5	TGTGCCAGCAGCGTAGGACTATCGGAAGAGACCCAGTACTTC	CASSVGLSEETQYF
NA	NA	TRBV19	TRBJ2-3	TGTGCCAGTAGTCCGGGACACAGCACAGATACGCAGTATTTT	CASSPGHSTDTQYF
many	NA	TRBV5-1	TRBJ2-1	TGCGCCAGCAGCTTAGCAGTCGGTTCCTACAATGAGCAGTTCTTC	CASSLAVGSYNEQFF
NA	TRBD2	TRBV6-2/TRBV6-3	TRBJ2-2	TGTGCCAGCAGTTACCCCCTAGCGGGAGTATTGGACACCGGGGAGCTGTTTTTT	CASSYPLAGVLDTGELFF
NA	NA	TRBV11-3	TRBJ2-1	TGTGCCAGCAGCTTAGATCGGCGAGTGCAGTTCTTC	CASSLDRRVQFF
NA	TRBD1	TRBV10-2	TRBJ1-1	TGCGCCAGCAGTGAGGGACAGGCGGGCGCTTTCTTT	CASSEGQAGAFF
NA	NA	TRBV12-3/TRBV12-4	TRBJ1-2	TGTGCCAGCAGTTTTGATGACTATGGCTACACCTTC	CASSFDDYGYTF
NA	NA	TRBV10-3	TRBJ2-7	TGTGCCACCTTTAGCGGTTCCTACGAGCAGTACTTC	CATFSGSYEQYF
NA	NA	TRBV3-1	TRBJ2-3	TGTGCCAGCAGCCAAGAAAGTCAGTTCGGTACGCAGTATTTT	CASSQESQFGTQYF
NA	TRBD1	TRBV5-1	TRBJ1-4	TGCGCCAGCAGATGGACAGGAGAAACAACTAATGAAAAACTGTTTTTT	CASRWTGETTNEKLFF
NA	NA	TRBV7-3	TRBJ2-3	TGTGCCAGCAGCCAAGAGGGGGGGACTCGCACAGATACGCAGTATTTT	CASSQEGGTRTDTQYF
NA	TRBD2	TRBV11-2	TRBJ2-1	TGTGCCAGCAGCTCTAGCGGGTGGTTAGAGCAGTTCTTC	CASSSSGWLEQFF
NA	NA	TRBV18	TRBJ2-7	TGTGCCAGCTCACCCGTGGCCCTGAGCTCCTACGAGCAGTACTTC	CASSPVALSSYEQYF
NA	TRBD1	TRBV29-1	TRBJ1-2	TGCAGCGTTGGGGGGTCGGGACAGGGGACTGGCTACACCTTC	CSVGGSGQGTGYTF
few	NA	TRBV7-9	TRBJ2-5	TGTGCCAGCAGCACAGTCCGGGAAGACCCCGTAGAGACCCAGTACTTC	CASSTVREDPVETQYF
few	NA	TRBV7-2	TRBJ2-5	TGTGCCAGCAGCTTGCCGGCGGAACCTCAAGAGACCCAGTACTTC	CASSLPAEPQETQYF
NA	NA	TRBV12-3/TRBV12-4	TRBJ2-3	TGTGCCAGCAGTTTAGCGGGTAGAACGGTAGATACGCAGTATTTT	CASSLAGRTVDTQYF
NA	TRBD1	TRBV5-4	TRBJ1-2	TGTGCCAGCAGACAGGGACAGGGGTACGGCTACACCTTC	CASRQGQGYGYTF
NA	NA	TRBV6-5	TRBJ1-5	TGTGCCTCCGCTCCCGAGCCGTATAGCAATCAGCCCCAGCATTTT	CASAPEPYSNQPQHF
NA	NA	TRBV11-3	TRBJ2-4	TGTGCCAGCAGCTCCCCCAGGACTGGCAACATTCAGTACTTC	CASSSPRTGNIQYF
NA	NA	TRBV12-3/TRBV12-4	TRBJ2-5	TGTGCCAGCAGTTCTAAGAGTAGGAGCCAAGAGACCCAGTACTTC	CASSSKSRSQETQYF
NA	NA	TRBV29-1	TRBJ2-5	TGCAGCGTTGAAGTGGAGACCCAGTACTTC	CSVEVETQYF
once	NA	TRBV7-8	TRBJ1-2	TGTGCCAGCAGCTTAATTGGGGTATCGGAGAATGGCTACACCTTC	CASSLIGVSENGYTF
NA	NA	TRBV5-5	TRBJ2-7	TGTGCCAGCAGCTTGGTAGGGAACGAGCAGTACTTC	CASSLVGNEQYF
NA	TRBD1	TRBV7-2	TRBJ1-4	TGTGCCAGCAGCTTCGCGACCGTACAGGGGCTTGATGAAAAACTGTTTTTT	CASSFATVQGLDEKLFF
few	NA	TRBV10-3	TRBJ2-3	TGTGCCATCAGTGAGTCGGGCGGGGGCACAGATACGCAGTATTTT	CAISESGGGTDTQYF
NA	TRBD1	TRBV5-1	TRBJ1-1	TGCGCCAGCAGCTTCAGCCGACAGGGGAGCACTGAAGCTTTCTTT	CASSFSRQGSTEAFF
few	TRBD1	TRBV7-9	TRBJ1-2	TGTGCCAGCAGCTTAAGGGACAGAGAGCCTTACTATGGCTACACCTTC	CASSLRDREPYYGYTF
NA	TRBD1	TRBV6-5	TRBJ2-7	TGTGCCAGCCAGGCAGGGGGATACGAGCAGTACTTC	CASQAGGYEQYF